This TCR beta chain originates from a study of beta chain features in type 1 diabetes. A few counts support this clone. The investigators reverse transcribed all of the isolated RNA, so they sequenced expressed TCRB transcripts. Sequencing used immunoSEQ multiplex PCR; TCRdb keeps in-frame clones, though not all of them. The profile covers some 900,000 clones, with 17% appearing a single time and 0.02% to 0.03% taken by the ten largest. CD45RO/CCR7/CD25/CD127/CD95/CD27 separated CD4+ naive, central memory, regulatory and stem cell-like memory cells by sorting. V gave up 5 bases and J gave up 0 bases, with 14 bases separating them. Looked up from germline, CDR1 is SGHTA and CDR2 is FQGNSA. CDR3 length equals 15 residues.

This rearrangement joins TRBV7-2 to TRBJ2-7; maybe TRBD2 (5 bases). The sequenced material came from naive CD4+ T cells from blood. The receptor's source is a woman in her late teens or twenties in good health. The CDR3 loop reads CASSPQLGYSYEQYF. The CDR3 DNA sequence: TGTGCCAGCAGCCCCCAACTAGGTTACTCCTACGAGCAGTACTTC.